This T cell receptor (beta chain) was observed in a study of blood T cell repertoires in COVID-19. The protocol was immunoSEQ multiplex PCR, while the TCRdb copy is restricted to in-frame clones and leaves out a portion. The data show 270,000 or so clones, 82% seen once. Germline V gene sequence: CDR1 LGHDT, CDR2 YNNKEL (reference sequence). The CDR3 consists of 17 residues. Trimming removed 3 bases from V and 1 base from J; junction bases left unmatched: 9. The rearrangement uses TRBV3-1 (or the pseudogene TRBV3-2) and TRBJ2-7, with 10 bases fitting TRBD1. The source of this sequence is a woman younger than 30 with acute or convalescent COVID-19. The sequenced sample was peripheral blood. The CDR3 here is CASSQRPGTGDSYEQYF. The CDR3 DNA sequence: TGTGCCAGCAGCCAGCGCCCCGGGACAGGGGATTCCTACGAGCAGTACTTC.